These 6 T cell receptor beta chains were sequenced from one sample in a study of blood T cell repertoires in COVID-19. The method was immunoSEQ multiplex PCR; TCRdb's version includes in-frame clones alone and lacks a portion of them. The sample records about 110,000 clones, around 90% being singletons. Sequenced input: peripheral blood. The receptors shown here come from a human donor in a cohort sampled during active COVID-19.

The chain links TRBV9 to TRBJ1-2; D is uncertain. Germline V CDR1 and CDR2: SGDLS, YYNGEE. The CDR3 loop spans 12 amino acids. The V end was cut by 0 bases, the J end by 4 bases, with 4 bases between. As DNA, the CDR3 is TGTGCCAGCAGCGTAGGCAGCTATGGCTACACCTTC. Translation gives CASSVGSYGYTF.

The chain recombines TRBV11-1 with TRBJ2-3; TRBD2 matches 7 bases. Germline V gene data show CDR1 as SGHAT and CDR2 as FQDESV (reference sequence). The ends lost 1 base at V and 1 base at J; junction bases unmatched: 5. CDR3 size: 16 residues. CDR3 protein: CASSLEFSGRTDTQYF. Written as DNA, the CDR3 is TGTGCCAGCAGCTTAGAATTTAGCGGGCGCACAGATACGCAGTATTTT.

The CDR3 is CASSFTSGSYNEQFF. CDR3 DNA: TGTGCCAGCAGCTTCACTAGCGGGTCTTACAATGAGCAGTTCTTC. The V and J genes are TRBV5-5 and TRBJ2-1; TRBD2 matches at 9 bases. V dropped 2 bases and J dropped 4; count of bases not matched to a gene: 4. Germline CDR1 is SGHKS and CDR2 is YYEKEE (reference sequence). This CDR3 is 15 amino acids long. The full variable domain, with the rest looked up from reference TRBV5-5 and TRBJ2-1, is DAGVTQSPTHLIKTRGQQVTLRCSPISGHKSVSWYQQVLGQGPQFIFQYYEKEERGRGNFPDRFSARQFPNYSSELNVNALLLGDSALYLCASSFTSGSYNEQFFGPGTRLTVL.

The chain carries TRBV18 and TRBJ2-5; D uncertain. The CDR3 contains 15 residues. V was clipped by 2 bases and J by 2 bases, with 12 bases between them. CDR1 and CDR2 (germline): KGHSH, LQKENI. The CDR3 protein is CASSPAVARQETQYF. The CDR3 bases are TGTGCCAGCTCACCAGCAGTAGCCAGACAAGAGACCCAGTACTTC.

This clone was seen more than once but under ten times. CDR3 sequence (DNA): TGTGCCAGCAGCTTGACTAACACAGATACGCAGTATTTT. Its protein product is CASSLTNTDTQYF. The chain combines TRBV5-6 with TRBJ2-3; no clear D. Trimming left V 1 base short and J 2 bases short, with 5 bases between. Germline V CDR1 and CDR2: SGHDT, YYEEEE. This CDR3 spans 13 amino acids.

The chain employs TRBV12-3 or TRBV12-4 and TRBJ2-7; the D gene is possibly TRBD1 (5 bases). Trimming stripped 5 bases from V and 2 bases from J, with 10 bases between. CDR3 size: 13 residues. CDR3 DNA sequence: TGTGCCAGCAGTAAGACAGAGACCTACGAGCAGTACTTC. Translated: CASSKTETYEQYF.